This T cell receptor (beta chain) was recorded in a study of blood T cells in healthy people across ages. This clonotype was detected ten times or more. Its antigen remains unidentified. It was 8 to 10 milliliters of peripheral blood that were drawn from each donor. Per individual sample, total RNA of at least 6 micrograms was extracted. Study results and limitations: Per million T cells, TCR beta diversity dropped roughly linearly as age increased.

Then a second PCR, running about 6 to 11 cycles, was carried out with a sample-barcoded 5' primer and a J-beta primer mix. Using its own MiXCR run on the 5' RACE reads, TCRdb lists one record per CDR3 protein. The sample lists over a million distinct CDR3 sequences, less than 45% seen once, with about 4.1% in the top ten. The CDR3 runs 16 residues. The material sequenced was blood. The clonotype was recovered from a woman under 30 in good health. This sequence joins TRBV12-3 or TRBV12-4 and TRBJ2-1, with D perhaps TRBD2 (6 bases). The end of the DNA aligns better with TRBJ2-7, so the J call may be wrong. For the CDR3, the DNA is TGTGCCAGCACCGCCGGACTACATAGCTCCTACAATGAGCAGTACTTC. It is translated as CASTAGLHSSYNEQYF.